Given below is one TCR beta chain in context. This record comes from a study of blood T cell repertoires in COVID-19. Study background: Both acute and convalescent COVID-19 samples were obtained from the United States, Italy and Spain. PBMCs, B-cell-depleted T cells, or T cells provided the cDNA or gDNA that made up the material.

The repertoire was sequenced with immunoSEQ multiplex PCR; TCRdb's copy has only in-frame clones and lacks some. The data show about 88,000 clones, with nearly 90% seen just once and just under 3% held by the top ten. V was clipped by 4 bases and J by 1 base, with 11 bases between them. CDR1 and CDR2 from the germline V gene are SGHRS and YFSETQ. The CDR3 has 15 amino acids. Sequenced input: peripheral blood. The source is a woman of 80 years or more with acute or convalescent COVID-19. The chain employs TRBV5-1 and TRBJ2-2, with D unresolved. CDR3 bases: TGCGCCAGCAGCCCCCAGGTACTGAACACCGGGGAGCTGTTTTTT. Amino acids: CASSPQVLNTGELFF.